This entry lists 14 T cell receptor beta chains sequenced from one sample in a study of blood T cells in healthy people across ages. A second PCR, run for roughly 6 to 11 cycles, used a sample-barcoded 5' primer plus a J-beta primer mix. TCRdb reprocessed the 5' RACE reads via MiXCR and lists one record per CDR3 protein. The table lists about 800,000 distinct CDR3 sequences, roughly 25% of them singletons, with under 4.5% in the top ten. The same sample was also studied in work on T cells of mothers and their children.

The sample consisted of blood. Every receptor here comes from a boy between 10 and 17 years old in good health.

The CDR3 sequence is CASSSEQGLLTGELFF. Here the CDR3 DNA reads TGCGCCAGCAGCTCGGAACAGGGGTTGCTCACCGGGGAGCTGTTTTTT. This chain joins TRBV5-1 and TRBJ2-2, with 7 bases that match TRBD1. Unmatched junction bases numbered 9, after V lost 3 bases and J lost 4 bases. The CDR3 sequence is 16 residues long. Germline V CDR1 and CDR2: SGHRS, YFSETQ.

The chain combines TRBV14 with TRBJ2-1, with TRBD2 identical over 7 bases. The CDR3 extends over 13 amino acids. Looked up from germline, CDR1 is SGHDN and CDR2 is FVKESK. The junction had 6 bases not matched to a gene; V was cut back by 3 bases and J by 10 bases. CDR3 residues: CASSQVLSGEQFF. DNA of the CDR3: TGTGCCAGCAGCCAGGTCCTTAGCGGGGAGCAGTTCTTC.

The rearrangement links TRBV19 to TRBJ2-5, with D possibly matching TRBD2 (6 bases). The DNA matches TRBJ2-1 better at its end, which makes the J call doubtful. This CDR3 region has 14 residues. Germline CDR1 is LNHDA and CDR2 is SQIVND (reference sequence). CDR3 bases: TGTGCCAGTAGAAAAGCGGAGGGCCGGAATGAGCAGTTCTTC. Translated: CASRKAEGRNEQFF.

The chain couples TRBV29-1 to TRBJ2-7, with 11 bases that match TRBD1. The CDR3 covers 14 residues. Per germline, CDR1 SQVTM and CDR2 ANQGSEA. With 2 bases clipped from V and 2 bases from J, the junction kept 2 bases outside the gene matches. CDR3 sequence: CSVEPGQGAYEQYF. DNA for the CDR3: TGCAGCGTTGAACCGGGACAGGGGGCCTACGAGCAGTACTTC.

This clonotype was found many times. The chain recombines TRBV7-8 with TRBJ1-4; 8 bases map to TRBD1. CDR3 length equals 18 residues. Germline CDR1 SGHVS, CDR2 FQNEAQ. With V trimmed by 1 base and J by 3 bases, 10 bases remained unmatched. This CDR3 reads CASSLGQGARGSNEKLFF. CDR3 DNA sequence: TGTGCCAGCAGCTTAGGCCAGGGGGCGCGGGGTTCTAATGAAAAACTGTTTTTT. Supplemented by reference TRBV7-8 and TRBJ1-4, the full variable domain reads GAGVSQSPRYKVAKRGQDVALRCDPISGHVSLFWYQQALGQGPEFLTYFQNEAQLDKSGLPSDRFFAERPEGSVSTLKIQRTQQEDSAVYLCASSLGQGARGSNEKLFFGSGTQLSVL.

The chain employs TRBV29-1 and TRBJ2-5; no firm D call. Trimming removed 4 bases from V and 5 bases from J, with 5 bases in between. CDR1 and CDR2 from the germline V gene are SQVTM and ANQGSEA. This CDR3 has 10 residues. The CDR3 is CSVAYETQYF. CDR3 nucleotides: TGCAGCGTTGCGTATGAGACCCAGTACTTC. Supplemented by reference TRBV29-1 and TRBJ2-5, the full variable domain reads SAVISQKPSRDICQRGTSLTIQCQVDSQVTMMFWYRQQPGQSLTLIATANQGSEATYESGFVIDKFPISRPNLTFSTLTVSNMSPEDSSIYLCSVAYETQYFGPGTRLLVL.

This chain connects TRBV29-1 to TRBJ1-5; TRBD1 might be the D (5 bases). The V end lost 5 bases, the J end lost 0 bases, and 14 bases lay between the germline ends. Germline V gene lookup returns CDR1 SQVTM and CDR2 ANQGSEA. This CDR3 comprises 15 residues. The CDR3 sequence is CSVSAGLDSNQPQHF. For the CDR3, the DNA is TGCAGCGTTTCTGCAGGGCTCGATAGCAATCAGCCCCAGCATTTT.

The chain recombines TRBV10-3 with TRBJ2-7, with D perhaps matching TRBD1 or TRBD2 (5 bases each). CDR1 and CDR2 from the germline V gene are ENHRY and SYGVKD. The V gene lost 2 bases and the J gene lost 6 bases, with 17 bases spanning the gap. The CDR3 length is 15 residues. The CDR3 DNA follows: TGTGCCATCAGTGAGGGGGACCTTTCGAACTGCGAGCAGTACTTC. This sequence encodes CAISEGDLSNCEQYF.

The V call is TRBV28, the J call TRBJ1-1; weak D call: TRBD1 (5 bases). Trimming pared 6 bases from V and 1 base from J, leaving 15 bases between. Germline V gene sequence: CDR1 MDHEN, CDR2 SYDVKM. The length of the CDR3 is 15 residues. This chain's CDR3 is CASSLGGFSNTEAFF. The CDR3 DNA sequence: TGTGCCAGCAGCCTGGGGGGGTTCTCGAACACTGAAGCTTTCTTT.

The chain couples TRBV6-2 or TRBV6-3 to TRBJ2-7, with D uncertain. The CDR3 has 13 residues. The germline V and J ends were trimmed by 0 bases and 6 bases, with 9 bases remaining between them. Germline V lookup: CDR1 MNHEY, CDR2 SVGEGT. The CDR3 nucleotides are TGTGCCAGCAGTTACTCGTTCTCCCGCGAGCAGTACTTC. This codes for CASSYSFSREQYF.

This clonotype was counted a few times. The chain has TRBV20-1 and TRBJ2-7; possible D gene TRBD2, 6 bases. V shed 0 bases and J shed 9 bases, with 18 bases lying between them. This CDR3 has 14 amino acids. Germline V gives CDR1 DFQATT, CDR2 SNEGSKA (reference sequence). CDR3 nucleotides: TGCAGTGCTAGAGAGAATCTGGGGGGAAATGGGCAGTACTTC. It specifies CSARENLGGNGQYF.

This clonotype was counted at least ten times. This sequence joins TRBV4-2 and TRBJ2-7; 11 nucleotides match TRBD2. V dropped 4 bases and J dropped 0; count of bases not matched to a gene: 2. This CDR3 is built from 15 residues. Germline CDR1 and CDR2: LGHNA and YNFKEQ. CDR3 nucleotide sequence: TGTGCCAGCAGCCGAGGGACTAGCGGCTCCTACGAGCAGTACTTC. As protein: CASSRGTSGSYEQYF.

This clonotype appeared a few times. The V and J genes are TRBV29-1 and TRBJ2-7; D may be TRBD1 (6 bases). The germline V gene has CDR1 SQVTM and CDR2 ANQGSEA. This CDR3 spans 13 amino acids. The CDR3 reads CRNKDRNSYEQYF. Here the CDR3 DNA reads TGCAGAAATAAAGACAGGAACTCCTACGAGCAGTACTTC.

This clonotype has just a few counts. This chain connects TRBV5-8 to TRBJ2-2, with 7 bases lining up with TRBD1. The J segment lost 0 bases and the V segment lost 4 bases, leaving 9 bases of the junction unmatched. The CDR3 is 17 amino acids. Germline CDR1 SGHTS, CDR2 YDEGEE. CDR3 in amino acids: CASSQGQVLSNTGELFF. Here the CDR3 DNA reads TGTGCCAGCAGCCAAGGACAGGTTCTATCGAACACCGGGGAGCTGTTTTTT.